Reported below is one T cell receptor beta chain. This clone showed up just once. No cognate antigen has been identified for it. No much larger clone exists at a distance of one base, and base qualities are not known. The germline ends are 14 bases apart after V is trimmed by 0 bases and J by 6 bases. According to the germline V gene (reference sequence), CDR1 reads LNHNV and CDR2 reads YYDKDF. The CDR3, cysteine through phenylalanine, is 16 amino acids long. Just the 48-base CDR3 DNA is kept, in frame starting at base 1. The sample originates from a study of beta chain features in type 1 diabetes (dated by TCRdb to 2016 to 2018). With respect to the entire study: Patients and healthy donors did not differ in mean age, gender distribution, total cell number or subset yield. Regulatory and stem cell-like memory subsets were isolated from only 8 patients and about 8 healthy donors, whereas naive and central memory subsets came from all 30 or so donors. A total of 90 million to 140 million sorted cells were examined across all samples, and RNA yield correlated strongly with the number of cells per subset. In the study, TCRB repertoires of sorted circulating CD4+ T cell subsets from recently diagnosed type 1 diabetes patients were compared with those of matched healthy donors. Points the paper makes about the study in general: Only small numbers of individuals were included in the HLA sub-analyses, which left unresolved whether HLA type had any influence on TCRB rearrangement. At VDJ recombination sites, patients with type 1 diabetes made fewer insertions and deleted more nucleotides, a pattern implying thymic rearrangement abnormalities. In all four CD4+ subsets, TCRB CDR3 length was moderately but significantly shorter in type 1 diabetes patients. The naive, central memory and regulatory TCRB repertoires appeared to resemble one another more closely among patients than among healthy donors. Because cDNA rather than genomic DNA was sequenced, highly expressing activated cells could have been over-represented, although no difference in activation and CD3 levels was found between groups. PCR may preferentially amplify shorter templates, but because patient and control samples were amplified and corrected together, any resulting skew would affect both groups equally.

The High Capacity cDNA Reverse Transcription Kit was used to reverse transcribe all of the isolated RNA, meaning that expressed TCRB transcripts were what got sequenced. Deep immunoSEQ sequencing was applied to naive, central memory and regulatory T cell samples, giving an average of around 3.8 million total reads per sample. Sorted cells were lysed in RLT buffer, and RNA was extracted using DNase-treated RNeasy Micro or Mini kits according to cell number. Each cell subset was processed separately to prevent cross-contamination, with patient and healthy donor samples processed together. Using the immunoSEQ multiplex PCR, TCRB sequences were amplified from cDNA into 87-bp fragments spanning the CDR3 region. Sequencing of the amplicons was done on the Illumina HiSeq platform. The authors processed their data as follows. Synthetic template baselines were used to correct PCR bias computationally, reads within Hamming distance 2 were collapsed together, and singletons that could not be merged were discarded. By aligning reads against IMGT, V, D and J genes, CDR3 length, and insertions or deletions at six rearrangement sites were assigned. Within each subset, clonotype counts were normalized to the number of sorted cells before true diversity and Gini coefficients were calculated with the tcR R package. The overlap coefficient, calculated on TCRB nucleotide sequences, was used to quantify repertoire sharing. As stored in TCRdb, this immuneACCESS dataset retains in-frame rearrangements with V and J assigned. A fraction of the clones does not appear; measured against another copy, unresolved V genes explain less than half of the discrepancy, and the remainder lacks a known reason. The V and J calls and clone size are taken from that table; D and trimming were inferred from the DNA. Across this sample there are some 150,000 clones, with approximately 13% seen only once. The ten largest make up roughly 1.3% of the sample.

From each donor, a single peripheral blood sample of around 120 mL on average was drawn into heparinised tubes. A BD FACSAria II was used to sort naive, central memory, regulatory and stem cell-like memory CD4+ T cells with a panel that included CD45RO, CCR7, CD25, CD127, CD95 and CD27. Every sorted population had a purity above 95%. Right away, PBMCs were isolated by Lymphoprep density gradient centrifugation and were stained directly, with no culture step. So that batch effects would be minimized, each experiment stained and sorted samples in pairs, pairing one healthy donor with one patient. The sequence derives from a man younger than 35 with type 1 diabetes. In this chain, TRBV15 is recombined with TRBJ1-4; the D segment could be TRBD1, given 5 matching bases. The sequenced sample consisted of central memory CD4+ T cells from blood. The CDR3 is CATSRDLGQGDEKLFF. DNA sequence: TGTGCCACCAGCAGAGATCTGGGTCAGGGAGATGAAAAACTGTTTTTT. With the portions outside the CDR3 filled from the reference TRBV15 and TRBJ1-4 genes, the complete variable region becomes DAMVIQNPRYQVTQFGKPVTLSCSQTLNHNVMYWYQQKSSQAPKLLFHYYDKDFNNEADTPDNFQSRRPNTSFCFLDIRSPGLGDTAMYLCATSRDLGQGDEKLFFGSGTQLSVL.